The 16 T cell receptor beta chains below all came from one sample that was sequenced in a study of T-cell memory formation after mild COVID-19. TCRdb ran MiXCR on the 5' RACE reads and lists one entry per CDR3 protein. The table has a few hundred thousand distinct CDR3 sequences, more than 13% seen once; the top ten hold around 23%. Sequenced material: PBMCs or a T cell subset sorted from them (not recorded which). These receptors came from a man between 18 and 35 years old who had mild COVID-19 (a few samples of this study predate the infection). Cell type and time point are not known.

V is TRBV6-5 and J is TRBJ1-5, with D unresolved. V lost 0 bases and J lost 3, with 9 bases in between. The CDR3 extends over 15 amino acids. CDR1 is MNHEY and CDR2 is SVGAGI in the germline V gene. CDR3 sequence (DNA): TGTGCCAGCAGTTACTCGGCGGCTTCCAATCAGCCCCAGCATTTT. Protein product: CASSYSAASNQPQHF.

Ten or more counts support this clonotype. The chain uses TRBV5-1 and TRBJ2-3; 8 bases are a match to TRBD2. V was clipped by 4 bases and J by 5 bases; unmatched bases: 9. Germline CDR1 is SGHRS and CDR2 is YFSETQ. The CDR3 sequence is 15 residues long. The CDR3 protein is CASSTPGGDGDTQYF. The CDR3 DNA sequence: TGCGCCAGCAGCACCCCCGGGGGGGATGGAGATACGCAGTATTTT.

This clonotype occurred many times. The rearrangement uses TRBV6-1 and TRBJ2-1; D call uncertain. Trimming shortened V by 8 bases and J by 3 bases, and 17 bases separated the two germline ends. CDR3 length: 15 amino acids. CDR1 MNHNS and CDR2 SASEGT come from the germline V gene. The CDR3 spells CASDSNLRLYNEQFF. CDR3 nucleotide sequence: TGTGCCAGCGATTCGAACCTTCGGCTCTACAATGAGCAGTTCTTC.

This clonotype was counted a few times. This chain connects TRBV7-6 to TRBJ2-2, with 7 bases fitting TRBD2. The CDR3 is made up of 15 amino acids. Germline V CDR1 and CDR2: SGHVS, FNYEAQ. V lost 1 base, J lost 4 bases, and 3 bases stayed unmatched. CDR3 loop: CASSLEAGVTGELFF. The CDR3 region has the DNA TGTGCCAGCAGCTTAGAGGCGGGGGTCACCGGGGAGCTGTTTTTT.

This clonotype was detected only a few times. V is TRBV11-2 and J is TRBJ1-3; 9 bases map to TRBD1. The germline V gene encodes CDR1 SGHAT and CDR2 FQNNGV. After removal of 5 bases from V and 0 bases from J, the junction contained 5 bases not matched to a gene. This CDR3 spans 16 amino acids. CDR3 loop: CASSLTTGGSGNTIYF. DNA for the CDR3: TGTGCCAGCAGCCTTACGACAGGGGGCTCTGGAAACACCATATATTTT.

This clonotype was detected ten times or more. J is TRBJ2-2 and V is TRBV10-1; unclear D gene. The CDR3 contains 13 residues. The germline V gene encodes CDR1 WNHNN and CDR2 SYGVQD (reference sequence). Trimming removed 9 bases at V and 5 bases at J, with 13 bases between. CDR3 amino acids: CASEMPGTGELFF. CDR3 nucleotide sequence: TGCGCCAGTGAGATGCCCGGGACCGGGGAGCTGTTTTTT.

The chain is built from TRBV4-1 and TRBJ2-7; D call uncertain. Germline V gives CDR1 MGHRA, CDR2 YSYEKL. Trimming pared 3 bases from V and 0 bases from J, leaving 21 bases between. CDR3 length: 18 residues. The CDR3 DNA follows: TGCGCCAGCAGCCAGGCCTCCCCGGAGCAGGTGAGCTCCTACGAGCAGTACGTC. Its translation: CASSQASPEQVSSYEQYV.

This chain links TRBV7-3 with TRBJ2-1; D remains ambiguous. The CDR3 extends over 15 amino acids. Germline assignment: CDR1 SGHTA and CDR2 FQGTGA. V dropped 5 bases and J dropped 0 bases, with 11 bases sitting between them. CDR3 protein: CASSPPGYSYNEQFF. CDR3 bases: TGTGCCAGCAGCCCACCGGGTTACTCCTACAATGAGCAGTTCTTC.

The sample holds a few counts of this clonotype. The chain employs TRBV12-3 or TRBV12-4 and TRBJ1-1; possibly TRBD1 for D (5 bases). Between the trimmed V and J ends, which lost 7 bases and 3 bases, there was a span of 15 bases. This CDR3 spans 14 amino acids. CDR3 nucleotides: TGTGCCAGCACCAGCACGGGGGGGGACACTGAAGCTTTCTTT. Protein: CASTSTGGDTEAFF.

CDR3 bases: TGCGCCAGCAGCTTTGACAGGGTTATGAACACTGAAGCTTTCTTT. Amino acid sequence: CASSFDRVMNTEAFF. The genes are TRBV5-1 and TRBJ1-1; 7 bases fit TRBD1. Germline assignment: CDR1 SGHRS and CDR2 YFSETQ. V lost 2 bases, J lost 0 bases, and 4 bases stayed unmatched. The CDR3 length is 15 residues. Together with reference TRBV5-1 and TRBJ1-1, the CDR3 gives the full variable domain: KAGVTQTPRYLIKTRGQQVTLSCSPISGHRSVSWYQQTPGQGLQFLFEYFSETQRNKGNFPGRFSGRQFSNSRSEMNVSTLELGDSALYLCASSFDRVMNTEAFFGQGTRLTVV.

This clonotype occurred once. The J gene is TRBJ1-5, the V gene TRBV7-2, with TRBD1 as a possible D gene (5 bases). CDR3 length: 16 residues. V was clipped by 1 base and J by 6 bases, with 16 bases between them. Germline CDR1 SGHTA, CDR2 FQGNSA. CDR3 sequence reads: CASSLETGRTGQPQHF. CDR3 nucleotides: TGTGCCAGCAGCTTAGAGACGGGACGAACGGGTCAGCCCCAGCATTTT.

A few counts support this clonotype. The chain links TRBV5-1 to TRBJ2-5, with D perhaps TRBD1 (6 bases). CDR1 SGHRS and CDR2 YFSETQ come from the germline V gene. The CDR3 has 14 residues. Trimming pared 4 bases from V and 10 bases from J, leaving 20 bases between. The CDR3 loop reads CASSPNSPDSGQYF. Here the CDR3 DNA reads TGCGCCAGCAGCCCCAACTCTCCGGACAGCGGCCAGTACTTC.

This clonotype was seen only a few times. The chain recombines TRBV24-1 with TRBJ2-1; no definite D call. This CDR3 spans 16 amino acids. Between the trimmed V and J ends, which lost 2 bases and 4 bases, there was a span of 14 bases. The germline V gene has CDR1 KGHDR and CDR2 SFDVKD. CDR3 coding DNA: TGTGCCACCAGTGATTCCACCGGGTCCCTTTACAATGAGCAGTTCTTC. Its translation is CATSDSTGSLYNEQFF.

Ten or more counts support this clonotype. The rearrangement links TRBV5-1 to TRBJ2-1, with 7 bases fitting TRBD1. V lost 4 bases and J lost 8; bases outside the gene matches: 12. This CDR3 comprises 15 residues. CDR1 and CDR2 (germline): SGHRS, YFSETQ. The CDR3 DNA sequence: TGCGCCAGCAGCCCGACGGGACAGCAACCCGATGAGCAGTTCTTC. The encoded protein is CASSPTGQQPDEQFF.

This clonotype turned up a few times. This sequence joins TRBV29-1 and TRBJ2-1, with TRBD1 identical over 7 bases. Germline loops: CDR1 SQVTM, CDR2 ANQGSEA. The CDR3 consists of 14 residues. The CDR3 region has the DNA TGCAGTCTAATAGGGACAGACTCCTACAATGAGCAGTTCTTC. Residues: CSLIGTDSYNEQFF.

This clonotype showed up just a few times. The CDR3 region is CASSLSLGPPSTNEKLFF. The CDR3 DNA follows: TGTGCCAGCAGTTTATCCCTCGGGCCCCCTTCAACTAATGAAAAACTGTTTTTT. The chain links TRBV28 to TRBJ1-4; D not resolved. Germline lookup yields CDR1 MDHEN and CDR2 SYDVKM. The CDR3 spans 18 residues. V was pared by 1 base and J by 0 bases, with 15 bases between.